What follows is one TCR beta chain and its context. Its specificity is unknown. The sample originates from a study of T cell responses to AZD1222 COVID-19 vaccine. Points from the study as a whole: Baseline serology detected seropositivity in only a handful of AZD1222 recipients.

Only in-frame clones appear in the TCRdb table, and some are missing; sequencing was by immunoSEQ multiplex PCR. This sample has about 85,000 clones, with under 95% found just once. Sample: peripheral blood, taken on day 0 of AZD1222 vaccination. The sequence derives from an adult in good health.

In DNA, the CDR3 is TGTGCCAGCAGGGGGGTGGGACAGGGAAACTACAATGAGCAGTTCTTC. Translation: CASRGVGQGNYNEQFF. The chain carries TRBV2 and TRBJ2-1, with 9 positions matching TRBD1. The ends lost 6 bases at V and 3 bases at J; junction bases unmatched: 9. The CDR3 runs 16 residues. CDR1 SNHLY and CDR2 FYNNEI come from the germline V gene.